Below are 27 T cell receptor beta chains sequenced from a single sample in a study of technical replicates of blood from several donors. Some clones are missing from TCRdb's copy, which holds only in-frame ones; the method was immunoSEQ multiplex PCR. Of 55,000 to 75,000 clones in the sample, around 93% were seen once. Sample: PBMCs. All receptors derive from a human donor in good health. Some clones in this sample may be carry-over from other donors' samples.

The rearrangement uses TRBV25-1 and TRBJ2-7, with D possibly being TRBD2 (6 bases). V was cut by 0 bases and J by 7 bases, with 16 bases left in between. Germline V CDR1 and CDR2: MGHDK, SYGVNS. The CDR3 covers 15 residues. CDR3 DNA sequence: TGTGCCAGCAGTGAATACGTAAGCGGGCTCGGGGAGCAGTACTTC. Encoded protein: CASSEYVSGLGEQYF.

The J gene is TRBJ1-2, the V gene TRBV7-3; TRBD1 aligns across 8 bases. The J segment lost 4 bases and the V segment lost 5 bases, leaving 9 bases of the junction unmatched. CDR3 length equals 15 residues. Per germline, CDR1 SGHTA and CDR2 FQGTGA. CDR3 in amino acids: CASSISGQAPYGYTF. Written as DNA, the CDR3 is TGTGCCAGCAGCATATCGGGACAGGCGCCCTATGGCTACACCTTC.

V and J are TRBV2 and TRBJ2-5, with 7 bases that match TRBD1. The J segment lost 7 bases and the V segment lost 4 bases, leaving 3 bases of the junction unmatched. This CDR3 contains 12 residues. The germline gives CDR1 SNHLY, CDR2 FYNNEI. The CDR3 is CASSGQGRTQYF. The CDR3 nucleotides read TGTGCCAGCAGTGGACAGGGTCGGACCCAGTACTTC. The full variable domain, completed using reference TRBV2 and TRBJ2-5, is EPEVTQTPSHQVTQMGQEVILRCVPISNHLYFYWYRQILGQKVEFLVSFYNNEISEKSEIFDDQFSVERPDGSNFTLKIRSTKLEDSAMYFCASSGQGRTQYFGPGTRLLVL.

This sequence joins TRBV6-5 and TRBJ1-2; D remains unclear. Germline assignment: CDR1 MNHEY and CDR2 SVGAGI. V gave up 10 bases and J gave up 0 bases, with 9 bases separating them. The CDR3 runs 12 residues. This chain's CDR3 is CATKEANYGYTF. CDR3 bases: TGTGCCACCAAAGAGGCTAACTATGGCTACACCTTC.

The chain recombines TRBV5-1 with TRBJ2-2; 8 nucleotides match TRBD1. The CDR3 is 19 amino acids. V dropped 0 bases and J dropped 0; count of bases not matched to a gene: 10. Germline V gene lookup returns CDR1 SGHRS and CDR2 YFSETQ. CDR3 loop: CASSLGGARGPPNTGELFF. The CDR3 DNA sequence: TGCGCCAGCAGCTTGGGCGGGGCCAGGGGGCCCCCGAACACCGGGGAGCTGTTTTTT.

CDR3 protein: CASSMIGVNHSPLHF. Written as DNA, the CDR3 is TGTGCCAGTAGTATGATAGGGGTTAACCACTCACCCCTCCACTTT. J is TRBJ1-6 and V is TRBV19, with D possibly matching TRBD1 (5 bases). CDR1 is LNHDA, CDR2 SQIVND, per germline (reference sequence). The CDR3 spans 15 residues. The V end was cut by 3 bases, the J end by 10 bases, with 16 bases between. The full variable domain, rest sourced from reference TRBV19 and TRBJ1-6, is DGGITQSPKYLFRKEGQNVTLSCEQNLNHDAMYWYRQDPGQGLRLIYYSQIVNDFQKGDIAEGYSVSREKKESFPLTVTSAQKNPTAFYLCASSMIGVNHSPLHFGNGTRLTVT.

The chain joins TRBV7-2 to TRBJ1-1; D is unresolved. The ends were cut back, 4 bases at V and 3 bases at J, with 15 bases in the middle. The CDR3 has 15 amino acids. The germline gives CDR1 SGHTA, CDR2 FQGNSA. This chain's CDR3 is CASSSQPRRDTEAFF. In nucleotides, the CDR3 is TGTGCCAGCAGCTCGCAGCCCCGACGGGACACTGAAGCTTTCTTT.

V gene TRBV2 combines with J gene TRBJ2-1; 7 nucleotides agree with TRBD1. This CDR3 is 13 amino acids long. The junction had 4 bases not matched to a gene; V was cut back by 6 bases and J by 5 bases. Germline V gene data show CDR1 as SNHLY and CDR2 as FYNNEI. The CDR3 DNA reads TGTGCCAGCAGCGGGACAGCTAACAATGAGCAGTTCTTC. Its protein product is CASSGTANNEQFF.

V gene TRBV7-3 combines with J gene TRBJ2-3; 15 positions agree with TRBD2. Trimming took 5 bases from V and 5 from J; bases not matched to a gene: 8. The CDR3 is 17 residues long. Germline V lookup: CDR1 SGHTA, CDR2 FQGTGA. CDR3 bases: TGTGCCAGCAGCCTCGGACTAGCGGGAGGGAGGGGAGATACGCAGTATTTT. Protein sequence: CASSLGLAGGRGDTQYF. The variable domain in full, with the rest retrieved from reference TRBV7-3 and TRBJ2-3, is GAGVSQTPSNKVTEKGKYVELRCDPISGHTALYWYRQSLGQGPEFLIYFQGTGAADDSGLPNDRFFAVRPEGSVSTLKIQRTERGDSAVYLCASSLGLAGGRGDTQYFGPGTRLTVL.

The V call is TRBV9, the J call TRBJ1-5, with 7 bases lining up with TRBD1. The CDR3 loop spans 13 amino acids. The germline gives CDR1 SGDLS, CDR2 YYNGEE. The V segment lost 5 bases and the J segment 7 bases; nucleotides outside the gene matches: 6. CDR3 amino acids: CASSGQVGQPQHF. The CDR3 region has the DNA TGTGCCAGCAGTGGACAGGTCGGACAGCCCCAGCATTTT.

The chain links TRBV7-8 to TRBJ1-1; D uncertain. Germline loops: CDR1 SGHVS, CDR2 FQNEAQ. V lost 5 bases and J 1 base, leaving 14 bases between the germline ends. CDR3 length: 15 amino acids. The DNA for the CDR3 is TGTGCCAGCAGCCGTACCGGGAACCGGAACACTGAAGCTTTCTTT. Protein: CASSRTGNRNTEAFF.

This clone came up a few times. The chain has TRBV18 and TRBJ1-1, with TRBD1 matching 8 bases. V lost 5 bases and J lost 6; bases outside the gene matches: 11. Germline CDR1 KGHSH, CDR2 LQKENI. This CDR3 contains 15 residues. CDR3 region: CASSTRGQEVAEAFF. CDR3 nucleotide sequence: TGTGCCAGCTCAACACGGGGACAGGAAGTTGCTGAAGCTTTCTTT.

This chain joins TRBV25-1 and TRBJ2-3, with D possibly TRBD1 on 5 matching bases. V gave up 8 bases and J gave up 2 bases, with 11 bases separating them. Germline-derived CDR1 and CDR2 are MGHDK and SYGVNS. CDR3 length: 13 residues. Written as DNA, the CDR3 is TGTGCCAGCGTAGGACAAGTCACAGATACGCAGTATTTT. Protein product: CASVGQVTDTQYF.

The chain combines TRBV7-9 with TRBJ2-1; a possible D gene is TRBD2 (5 bases). The CDR3 length is 16 residues. The V end lost 5 bases, the J end lost 0 bases, and 14 bases lay between the germline ends. Per germline, CDR1 SEHNR and CDR2 FQNEAQ (reference sequence). This CDR3 is CASSPPGISSYNEQFF. The DNA of the CDR3 is TGTGCCAGCAGCCCCCCCGGGATCTCCTCCTACAATGAGCAGTTCTTC.

V usage is TRBV7-3 and J usage is TRBJ2-7; 9 nucleotides align to TRBD1. The V and J ends lost 4 bases and 5 bases, in that order; junction bases with no gene match: 12. Per germline, CDR1 SGHTA and CDR2 FQGTGA. The CDR3 extends over 16 amino acids. The CDR3 protein is CASSSRGGTGSHEQYF. In DNA form, the CDR3 reads TGTGCCAGCAGCTCTCGAGGCGGGACAGGGTCCCACGAGCAGTACTTC. Drawing the rest from reference TRBV7-3 and TRBJ2-7, the complete variable domain is GAGVSQTPSNKVTEKGKYVELRCDPISGHTALYWYRQSLGQGPEFLIYFQGTGAADDSGLPNDRFFAVRPEGSVSTLKIQRTERGDSAVYLCASSSRGGTGSHEQYFGPGTRLTVT.

V and J are TRBV4-3 and TRBJ2-3; 7 positions match TRBD2. Trimming took 0 bases from V and 4 from J; bases not matched to a gene: 7. The CDR3 consists of 16 residues. Germline CDR1 LGHNA, CDR2 YSLEER. The CDR3 spells CASSQDHGGRADTQYF. CDR3 in DNA: TGCGCCAGCAGCCAAGATCACGGGGGGAGGGCAGATACGCAGTATTTT.

The V gene is TRBV6-4, the J gene TRBJ1-4; no firm D call. The germline V gene encodes CDR1 MRHNA and CDR2 SNTAGT. Trimming left V 6 bases short and J 5 bases short, with 10 bases between. The CDR3 contains 13 residues. This chain's CDR3 is CASSEEVNEKLFF. CDR3 DNA: TGTGCCAGCAGCGAGGAAGTGAATGAAAAACTGTTTTTT.

The J gene is TRBJ2-2, the V gene TRBV10-3; D not resolved. V was shortened by 3 bases and J by 3 bases, with 8 bases between the two germline ends. This CDR3 region has 14 residues. The V gene's germline CDR1 is ENHRY and CDR2 SYGVKD. CDR3 in DNA: TGTGCCATCAGTGACCTAGAGGACACCGGGGAGCTGTTTTTT. Translation: CAISDLEDTGELFF.

The gene calls are TRBV5-4 and TRBJ2-3; a possible D gene is TRBD1 (6 bases). With 7 bases removed from V and 4 bases from J, the gap between germline ends came to 16 bases. Per germline, CDR1 SGHNT and CDR2 YYREEE (reference sequence). The CDR3 consists of 14 residues. The CDR3 reads CASPSGASPDTQYF. The DNA for the CDR3 is TGTGCCAGCCCCTCAGGGGCCAGCCCAGATACGCAGTATTTT.

The rearrangement joins TRBV30 to TRBJ1-1; D gene uncertain. CDR1 and CDR2 from the germline V gene are GTSNPN and SVGIG (reference sequence). Deletions cut 2 bases from V and 6 bases from J, with 10 bases between. This CDR3 has 12 residues. CDR3 sequence (DNA): TGTGCCTGGAGTCCAGAGGGCGCTGAAGCTTTCTTT. This gives the protein CAWSPEGAEAFF. Based on the CDR3 plus reference TRBV30 and TRBJ1-1, the full variable domain is SQTIHQWPATLVQPVGSPLSLECTVEGTSNPNLYWYRQAAGRGLQLLFYSVGIGQISSEVPQNLSASRPQDRQFILSSKKLLLSDSGFYLCAWSPEGAEAFFGQGTRLTVV.

This chain uses TRBV11-2 with TRBJ1-1, with 8 bases lining up with TRBD1. This CDR3 contains 13 residues. CDR1 and CDR2 from the germline V gene are SGHAT and FQNNGV. With 2 bases clipped from V and 8 bases from J, the junction kept 4 bases outside the gene matches. The CDR3 DNA reads as TGTGCCAGCAGCTTATCGTGGACAGGGGAAGCTTTCTTT. It codes for CASSLSWTGEAFF.

This clone was seen once. The chain joins TRBV29-1 to TRBJ2-1; 7 nucleotides align to TRBD1. From germline, CDR1 is SQVTM and CDR2 ANQGSEA. The V and J ends lost 5 bases and 6 bases, in that order; junction bases with no gene match: 1. The CDR3 has 11 amino acids. The CDR3 sequence: CSVHRGNEQFF. The CDR3 DNA follows: TGCAGCGTTCACAGGGGCAATGAGCAGTTCTTC.

This clone was seen only once. The chain links TRBV4-3 to TRBJ2-7; TRBD2 matches at 9 bases. The CDR3 consists of 21 residues. V shed 0 bases, J shed 1 base, and the junction held 19 bases outside the gene matches. Germline loops: CDR1 LGHNA, CDR2 YSLEER. For the CDR3, the DNA is TGCGCCAGCAGCCAAGACTTTGAGTTCGGCGGGAGGGCCGGTAGATCCTACGAGCAGTACTTC. Translation: CASSQDFEFGGRAGRSYEQYF.

V usage is TRBV18 and J usage is TRBJ1-2; D call uncertain. This CDR3 contains 15 residues. The V gene's germline CDR1 is KGHSH and CDR2 LQKENI. The V end was cut by 6 bases, the J end by 3 bases, with 17 bases between. The CDR3 DNA reads TGTGCCAGCTCGCCAGAACGGGTCCCCGACTATGGCTACACCTTC. Protein sequence: CASSPERVPDYGYTF.

The sample holds one count of this clone. A much larger clone differs from this one at a single base, so this may be a read error. This sample also contains other DNA sequences that code for the same CDR3. The V call is TRBV5-1, the J call TRBJ2-1, with 9 nucleotides matching TRBD2. V lost 3 bases and J lost 4; bases outside the gene matches: 2. CDR3 length equals 14 residues. CDR1 and CDR2 (germline): SGHRS, YFSETQ. The CDR3 DNA reads as TGCGCCAGCAGCTCGGCGGGGGGGTACAATGAGCAGTTCTTC. This encodes CASSSAGGYNEQFF.

This chain joins TRBV5-3 and TRBJ1-2, with 7 bases fitting TRBD1. TRBV5-3 has ORF status, its function being uncertain. CDR3 length equals 16 residues. Trimming cost V 4 bases and J 2 bases; bases outside gene matches: 11. Here the CDR3 DNA reads TGTGCCAGAAGCCGGACTCGCCGGACAGGCAACTATGGCTACACCTTC. Translating it yields CARSRTRRTGNYGYTF.

This clone was seen only once. The chain combines TRBV6-6 with TRBJ2-2, with 9 bases lining up with TRBD1. CDR3 length equals 15 residues. CDR1 and CDR2 from the germline V gene are MNHNY and SVGAGI (reference sequence). J was trimmed by 3 bases and V by 4 bases; bases with no gene match: 3. The CDR3 DNA is TGTGCCAGCAGTTCGGGACAGGGACACACCGGGGAGCTGTTTTTT. Residues: CASSSGQGHTGELFF.